Listed below are T cell receptor beta chains from one sample, sequenced in a study of blood T cell repertoires in COVID-19. Clones were read by immunoSEQ multiplex PCR, and TCRdb kept only the in-frame ones, dropping some. The sample holds some 270,000 clones, under 90% seen once. Material for sequencing was PBMCs or T cells enriched from blood (not recorded which). The receptors come from a middle-aged woman who had recovered from COVID-19. The CDR3 runs from the conserved cysteine through the conserved F or W. The D gene is left open where the match is weak. Clone size is stated in some rows and not others, as once, few, many or a class when expanded.

cdr3_aa | cdr3_nt | clone_size | v_call | d_call | j_call
CAISDQAVPDTQYF | TGTGCCATCTCCGACCAAGCGGTCCCAGATACGCAGTATTTT | . | TRBV3-1/TRBV3-2 | . | TRBJ2-3
CASSVASPTYNEQFF | TGTGCCAGCAGCGTAGCAAGCCCGACCTACAATGAGCAGTTCTTC | . | TRBV9 | . | TRBJ2-1
CASSQTSSYNEQFF | TGTGCCAGCAGCCAGACTAGCTCCTACAATGAGCAGTTCTTC | . | TRBV11-2 | . | TRBJ2-1
CASSQAGTGGTEAFF | TGTGCCAGCAGTCAAGCCGGGACAGGGGGCACTGAAGCTTTCTTT | . | TRBV6-2/TRBV6-3 | TRBD1 | TRBJ1-1
CASSQDYRQGTKYGYTF | TGCGCCAGCAGCCAAGATTACCGGCAGGGGACGAAGTATGGCTACACCTTC | . | TRBV4-1 | . | TRBJ1-2
CASTPGTGDNEQFF | TGCGCCAGCACCCCCGGGACAGGGGACAATGAGCAGTTCTTC | . | TRBV4-1 | TRBD1 | TRBJ2-1
CASSLGPSLINYGYTF | TGTGCCAGCAGCTTAGGGCCCTCCCTCATAAACTATGGCTACACCTTC | few | TRBV7-2 | . | TRBJ1-2
CASSLGTGGATQAFF | TGCGCCAGCAGCTTGGGGACAGGGGGCGCGACCCAAGCTTTCTTT | . | TRBV5-1 | TRBD1 | TRBJ1-1
CASSFLLTGDTQYF | TGTGCCAGCAGCTTTCTACTAACAGGCGATACGCAGTATTTT | . | TRBV7-9 | . | TRBJ2-3
CASSIGGGQARTGYTEAFF | TGTGCCAGTAGTATAGGGGGGGGACAGGCCCGCACCGGGTACACTGAAGCTTTCTTT | . | TRBV19 | TRBD1 | TRBJ1-1
CASSYSIRAGQETQYF | TGTGCCAGCAGTTACTCGATTCGGGCGGGGCAAGAGACCCAGTACTTC | . | TRBV6-2/TRBV6-3 | . | TRBJ2-5
CSASRAGTGGYGYTF | TGCAGTGCTAGTAGGGCCGGGACAGGGGGTTATGGCTACACCTTC | . | TRBV20-1 | TRBD1 | TRBJ1-2
CASSPTEFGANEQFF | TGTGCCAGCAGCCCTACTGAGTTTGGGGCCAATGAGCAGTTCTTC | . | TRBV5-4 | . | TRBJ2-1
CASGGPLAGVPLRQYF | TGTGCTAGTGGGGGTCCCCTAGCGGGGGTCCCGCTGCGGCAGTATTTT | . | TRBV12-5 | TRBD2 | TRBJ2-3
CASTQWEGGNSPLHF | TGCGCCAGCACCCAGTGGGAGGGGGGGAATTCACCCCTCCACTTT | few | TRBV4-1 | . | TRBJ1-6
CASSQNTGGTEAFF | TGTGCCAGCAGCCAAAATACAGGGGGGACTGAAGCTTTCTTT | . | TRBV14 | TRBD1 | TRBJ1-1
CASSQPGQGSYEQYF | TGCGCCAGCAGCCAGCCGGGACAGGGTTCCTACGAGCAGTACTTC | . | TRBV4-1 | TRBD1 | TRBJ2-7
CASSMTGENTLHF | TGTGCCAGCAGCATGACAGGGGAGAACACCCTCCACTTT | . | TRBV7-6 | TRBD1 | TRBJ1-6
CASSEAWGQRTYGYTF | TGTGCCAGCAGTGAAGCGTGGGGACAGCGTACCTATGGCTACACCTTC | . | TRBV6-1 | TRBD1 | TRBJ1-2
CASSPNRNQPQHF | TGTGCCAGCAGTCCAAACAGGAATCAGCCCCAGCATTTT | once | TRBV27 | . | TRBJ1-5
CASSQGDSQHSYEQYF | TGTGCCAGCAGCCAAGGGGACAGTCAACACTCCTACGAGCAGTACTTC | . | TRBV4-2 | TRBD1 | TRBJ2-7
CASSLARGDTGELFF | TGTGCCAGCAGCTTGGCCAGGGGCGACACCGGGGAGCTGTTTTTT | few | TRBV5-4 | . | TRBJ2-2
CASSQGQGLGYTF | TGTGCCAGCAGCCAAGGTCAGGGGCTGGGCTACACCTTC | . | TRBV14 | . | TRBJ1-2
CASSPWTGTNTEAFF | TGCGCCAGCAGCCCATGGACAGGGACGAACACTGAAGCTTTCTTT | . | TRBV5-1 | TRBD1 | TRBJ1-1
CASLGQVVNTGELFF | TGTGCCAGCCTGGGACAGGTCGTCAACACCGGGGAGCTGTTTTTT | . | TRBV2 | TRBD1 | TRBJ2-2